This T cell receptor beta chain was sequenced during a study of T cells in Graves' hyperthyroidism and ophthalmopathy. Graves' hyperthyroidism qualified as stable when ophthalmopathy did not progress within 18 months. The source of the PBMCs was 8 to 10 ml of fresh peripheral blood. This clonotype was seen many times. Its matching antigen is unknown. Notes on the study in general: Model-based prediction identified ophthalmopathy a median about 7 months prior to its onset.

TCR beta CDR3 regions were amplified from RNA. In the first-round RT-PCR of the TCR CDR3, the HTBI primer set was used. TCRdb independently ran MiXCR on the multiplex PCR reads; one entry per CDR3 protein. The data hold about 690,000 distinct CDR3 sequences, with approximately 15% observed a single time. CDR3 length: 19 residues. Losses at the gene ends were 2 bases for V and 6 bases for J; bases not matched to a gene: 12. The sequenced sample consisted of blood. The gene calls are TRBV12-3 or TRBV12-4 and TRBJ2-2, with 13 bases that match TRBD2. The receptor comes from a man between 45 and 60 years old with Graves' hyperthyroidism. CDR3 DNA sequence: TGTGCCAGCAGTTTAAGGGTTTTACTAGCGGGAGGGATCGCCGGGGAGCTGTTTTTT. It encodes CASSLRVLLAGGIAGELFF.